The 27 T cell receptor beta chains below come from one sample, sequenced in a study of OX40 agonist ivuxolimab in advanced cancers. Generated by immunoSEQ multiplex PCR, the TCRdb table keeps only in-frame clones and is missing some. In the table there are approximately 160,000 clones, 94% of which are singletons. The sequencing used CD4+ or CD8+ T cells sorted from blood, collected in a trial of the OX40 agonist ivuxolimab. These TCRs come from an adult with an advanced solid tumor such as melanoma, head and neck, liver or kidney cancer.

The chain combines TRBV7-2 with TRBJ2-7, with D perhaps matching TRBD1 or TRBD2 (6 bases each). The length of the CDR3 is 18 residues. V lost 1 base, J lost 1 base, and 20 bases lay in between. Germline V lookup: CDR1 SGHTA, CDR2 FQGNSA. Written as DNA, the CDR3 is TGTGCCAGCAGCTTAGTAGGGTCGGGGGCAGGATTATCCTACGAGCAGTACTTC. Protein product: CASSLVGSGAGLSYEQYF.

This chain joins TRBV2 and TRBJ2-3; D is unclear. The CDR3 covers 11 residues. The V end lost 4 bases, the J end lost 4 bases, and 3 bases lay between the germline ends. Per the germline V gene, CDR1 is SNHLY and CDR2 is FYNNEI. The CDR3: CASSVADTQYF. CDR3 bases: TGTGCCAGCAGTGTAGCAGATACGCAGTATTTT.

The chain has TRBV9 and TRBJ2-5; maybe TRBD2 (6 bases). The CDR3 spans 14 residues. The germline CDR1 and CDR2 sequences are SGDLS and YYNGEE. V was clipped by 3 bases and J by 5 bases, with 14 bases between them. DNA of the CDR3: TGTGCCAGCAGCGCCGGGGGAGTGGAGGAGACCCAGTACTTC. This translates into CASSAGGVEETQYF.

The CDR3 bases are TGTGCCAGCAGCTTAGGTCAGAGCTCCTATAATTCACCCCTCCACTTT. Encoded protein: CASSLGQSSYNSPLHF. The chain has TRBV7-8 and TRBJ1-6; D ambiguous. From germline, CDR1 is SGHVS and CDR2 FQNEAQ. The CDR3 runs to 16 residues. Trimming shortened V by 1 base and J by 0 bases, and 7 bases separated the two germline ends.

CDR3 sequence (DNA): TGTGCCAGCAGCCCTTGGGGGACGACTAGCCGCAATGAGCAGTTCTTC. Translating it yields CASSPWGTTSRNEQFF. The V gene is TRBV9, the J gene TRBJ2-1; 7 nucleotides agree with TRBD2. The V gene end was trimmed by 4 bases and the J gene end by 6 bases; junction bases not matched to a gene: 13. The CDR3 sequence is 16 residues long. Germline V lookup: CDR1 SGDLS, CDR2 YYNGEE.

The chain is built from TRBV5-5 and TRBJ1-3; a possible D gene is TRBD1 (6 bases). This CDR3 is built from 17 residues. V shed 4 bases and J shed 0 bases, with 17 bases lying between them. Germline V gene data show CDR1 as SGHKS and CDR2 as YYEKEE (reference sequence). CDR3 in DNA: TGTGCCAGCAGCGCTAACTCAGGGGTCCTCTCTGGAAACACCATATATTTT. Translation gives CASSANSGVLSGNTIYF.

The genes are TRBV27 and TRBJ1-2; the D is unclear. The germline CDR1 and CDR2 sequences are MNHEY and SMNVEV (reference sequence). The ends were cut back, 9 bases at V and 0 bases at J, with 14 bases in the middle. There are 14 residues in the CDR3. The CDR3 DNA sequence: TGTGCCAGACGATCTGGCAGCCCTAACTATGGCTACACCTTC. This gives the protein CARRSGSPNYGYTF.

The rearrangement uses TRBV28 and TRBJ2-5; D perhaps matches TRBD1 (5 bases). The CDR3 spans 13 residues. Trimming stripped 4 bases from V and 6 bases from J, with 12 bases between. Germline V gene lookup returns CDR1 MDHEN and CDR2 SYDVKM. In nucleotides, the CDR3 is TGTGCCAGCAGTTCTGCGGACATCAAGACCCAGTACTTC. Encoded protein: CASSSADIKTQYF. Full variable domain (outside the CDR3, taken from reference TRBV28 and TRBJ2-5): DVKVTQSSRYLVKRTGEKVFLECVQDMDHENMFWYRQDPGLGLRLIYFSYDVKMKEKGDIPEGYSVSREKKERFSLILESASTNQTSMYLCASSSADIKTQYFGPGTRLLVL.

The chain couples TRBV5-6 to TRBJ1-6; the D gene is possibly TRBD1 (6 bases). The germline V gene encodes CDR1 SGHDT and CDR2 YYEEEE. Trimming cost V 3 bases and J 17 bases, with 18 bases left between them. CDR3 length: 13 residues. The CDR3 region has the DNA TGTGCCAGCAGCTCGGGGGGCAGGGACCCGTTCCACTTT. Protein product: CASSSGGRDPFHF. Drawing the rest from reference TRBV5-6 and TRBJ1-6, the complete variable domain is DAGVTQSPTHLIKTRGQQVTLRCSPKSGHDTVSWYQQALGQGPQFIFQYYEEEERQRGNFPDRFSGHQFPNYSSELNVNALLLGDSALYLCASSSGGRDPFHFGNGTRLTVT.

The chain joins TRBV7-9 to TRBJ1-2; D uncertain. CDR1 is SEHNR and CDR2 is FQNEAQ in the germline V gene (reference sequence). The CDR3 has 13 residues. Trimming removed 1 base at V and 5 bases at J, with 8 bases between. The CDR3 protein is CASSLDVGYGYTF. CDR3 DNA: TGTGCCAGCAGCTTAGACGTCGGGTATGGCTACACCTTC.

The rearrangement joins TRBV10-3 to TRBJ2-5, with D maybe TRBD2 (5 bases). The germline CDR1 and CDR2 sequences are ENHRY and SYGVKD. V was trimmed by 8 bases and J by 0 bases, leaving 7 bases between them. The CDR3 has 12 residues. This chain's CDR3 is CAIGSNQETQYF. CDR3 bases: TGTGCCATCGGGAGTAACCAAGAGACCCAGTACTTC.

The V gene is TRBV28, the J gene TRBJ1-1, with D tentatively TRBD1 (5 bases). V was shortened by 9 bases and J by 0 bases, with 14 bases between the two germline ends. Germline loops: CDR1 MDHEN, CDR2 SYDVKM. The CDR3 totals 14 residues. CDR3 nucleotide sequence: TGTGCCAGTACGGAGCCAGGGATGAACACTGAAGCTTTCTTT. Amino acid sequence: CASTEPGMNTEAFF.

This rearrangement joins TRBV19 to TRBJ2-7; D is uncertain. The CDR3 is made up of 13 amino acids. With 6 bases removed from V and 3 bases from J, the gap between germline ends came to 12 bases. Per the germline V gene, CDR1 is LNHDA and CDR2 is SQIVND (reference sequence). The CDR3 reads CASSHAVLYEQYF. The DNA for the CDR3 is TGTGCCAGTAGCCATGCCGTCCTCTACGAGCAGTACTTC.

This clone has just one count. V and J are TRBV5-4 and TRBJ1-3; D unresolved. The germline V and J ends were trimmed by 0 bases and 4 bases, with 8 bases remaining between them. The CDR3 sequence is 14 residues long. Germline V gene lookup returns CDR1 SGHNT and CDR2 YYREEE (reference sequence). The CDR3 region is CASSLGTLGNTIYF. DNA of the CDR3: TGTGCCAGCAGCTTGGGGACGCTAGGAAACACCATATATTTT. Variable domain in full (rest from reference TRBV5-4 and TRBJ1-3): ETGVTQSPTHLIKTRGQQVTLRCSSQSGHNTVSWYQQALGQGPQFIFQYYREEENGRGNFPPRFSGLQFPNYSSELNVNALELDDSALYLCASSLGTLGNTIYFGEGSWLTVV.

This clone was recorded once. The rearrangement uses TRBV19 and TRBJ2-1, with D perhaps matching TRBD2 (7 bases). The CDR3 is 15 residues long. The germline CDR1 and CDR2 sequences are LNHDA and SQIVND (reference sequence). Trimming left V 3 bases short and J 0 bases short, with 9 bases between. CDR3 residues: CASSMRGGSYNEQFF. CDR3 sequence (DNA): TGTGCCAGTAGTATGAGGGGGGGCTCCTACAATGAGCAGTTCTTC. The full variable domain, in which reference TRBV19 and TRBJ2-1 provide the parts outside the CDR3, is DGGITQSPKYLFRKEGQNVTLSCEQNLNHDAMYWYRQDPGQGLRLIYYSQIVNDFQKGDIAEGYSVSREKKESFPLTVTSAQKNPTAFYLCASSMRGGSYNEQFFGPGTRLTVL.

This clone occurred once. The V call is TRBV20-1, the J call TRBJ2-7, with 9 positions matching TRBD1. Trimming took 8 bases from V and 5 from J; bases not matched to a gene: 4. Germline CDR1 is DFQATT and CDR2 is SNEGSKA (reference sequence). This CDR3 is 11 amino acids long. CDR3 bases: TGCAGTCCGGGACAGGGCCACGAGCAGTACTTC. It specifies CSPGQGHEQYF.

The CDR3 nucleotides read TGTGCCAGCGGGGGGAGTCAAGAGGAAAAACTGTTTTTT. The encoded protein is CASGGSQEEKLFF. V gene TRBV6-5 combines with J gene TRBJ1-4, with D possibly being TRBD1 (5 bases). Germline CDR1 reads MNHEY; CDR2 reads SVGAGI. This CDR3 contains 13 residues. Deletions cut 8 bases from V and 8 bases from J, with 15 bases between.

This clone was counted a single time. The chain's CDR3 is CASSKTAISYNEQFF. The CDR3 DNA sequence: TGCGCCAGCAGTAAGACGGCGATCTCCTACAATGAGCAGTTCTTC. The rearrangement uses TRBV5-1 and TRBJ2-1, with unresolved D. CDR1 and CDR2 (germline): SGHRS, YFSETQ. The CDR3 is 15 residues long. V lost 5 bases and J 0 bases, leaving 12 bases between the germline ends. The variable domain in full, completed from reference TRBV5-1 and TRBJ2-1, reads KAGVTQTPRYLIKTRGQQVTLSCSPISGHRSVSWYQQTPGQGLQFLFEYFSETQRNKGNFPGRFSGRQFSNSRSEMNVSTLELGDSALYLCASSKTAISYNEQFFGPGTRLTVL.

This clone was recorded once. The chain recombines TRBV15 with TRBJ2-7, with 11 nucleotides matching TRBD2. The germline gives CDR1 LNHNV, CDR2 YYDKDF (reference sequence). The CDR3 loop spans 16 amino acids. J was trimmed by 3 bases and V by 3 bases; bases with no gene match: 7. The CDR3 region is CATSSRLAGGGYEQYF. CDR3 sequence (DNA): TGTGCCACCAGCAGTAGGTTAGCGGGAGGGGGCTACGAGCAGTACTTC.

Of note for this clone: The sample carries other DNA sequences with the same CDR3. The chain links TRBV13 to TRBJ2-7, with 9 bases matching TRBD1. The germline V gene encodes CDR1 PRHDT and CDR2 FYEKMQ (reference sequence). CDR3 length equals 14 residues. Losses at the gene ends were 5 bases for V and 4 bases for J; bases not matched to a gene: 6. The CDR3 coding sequence is TGTGCCAGCAGCCACTGGACAGGGGCGTACGAGCAGTACTTC. Translation gives CASSHWTGAYEQYF.

The rearrangement links TRBV9 to TRBJ2-3; TRBD2 aligns across 13 bases. The CDR3 covers 18 residues. Germline loops: CDR1 SGDLS, CDR2 YYNGEE. The junction had 14 bases not matched to a gene; V was cut back by 4 bases and J by 6 bases. The chain's CDR3 is CASSQEPTSGRAGDTQYF. CDR3 bases: TGTGCCAGCAGCCAAGAACCTACTAGCGGGAGGGCCGGGGATACGCAGTATTTT.

This rearrangement joins TRBV9 to TRBJ2-7; 7 bases map to TRBD1. The CDR3 is made up of 15 amino acids. Trimming removed 2 bases from V and 3 bases from J; junction bases left unmatched: 8. CDR1 and CDR2 from the germline V gene are SGDLS and YYNGEE. The CDR3 DNA follows: TGTGCCAGCAGCGTTCTTCCAGGGGGAAACTACGAGCAGTACTTC. Translation: CASSVLPGGNYEQYF.

The genes are TRBV28 and TRBJ2-7, with 8 bases lining up with TRBD1. The CDR3 runs 16 residues. Per the germline V gene, CDR1 is MDHEN and CDR2 is SYDVKM. V shed 9 bases, J shed 1 base, and the junction held 14 bases outside the gene matches. CDR3: CASTRAARTGSYEQYF. The CDR3 region has the DNA TGTGCCAGTACGAGGGCCGCAAGGACAGGGTCCTACGAGCAGTACTTC.

V gene TRBV5-6 combines with J gene TRBJ2-6; D is perhaps TRBD2 (5 bases). This CDR3 contains 15 residues. Trimming cost V 0 bases and J 2 bases, with 6 bases left between them. Germline V CDR1 and CDR2: SGHDT, YYEEEE. This CDR3 reads CASSLVGAGANVLTF. CDR3 nucleotides: TGTGCCAGCAGCTTGGTCGGGGCTGGGGCCAACGTCCTGACTTTC.

The J gene is TRBJ2-2, the V gene TRBV5-1; D possibly matches TRBD1 or TRBD2 (6 bases each). The CDR3 is 19 residues long. V dropped 2 bases and J dropped 2 bases, with 22 bases sitting between them. Germline assignment: CDR1 SGHRS and CDR2 YFSETQ. CDR3 DNA sequence: TGCGCCAGCAGCTTTGGGGGGCTGGTGTTTCCCGTTAACACCGGGGAGCTGTTTTTT. Residues: CASSFGGLVFPVNTGELFF.

The table lists this clone with a count of one. CDR3 coding DNA: TGTGCCAGCAGTTACTCTGGGAGGGGCGATACGCAGTATTTT. As protein: CASSYSGRGDTQYF. V usage is TRBV6-5 and J usage is TRBJ2-3; TRBD2 agrees at 7 bases. Germline CDR1 MNHEY, CDR2 SVGAGI. Germline trimming cut 0 bases from V and 6 bases from J; bases unmatched to any gene: 3. This CDR3 contains 14 residues.

This chain connects TRBV7-6 to TRBJ1-1; the match to TRBD1 covers 7 bases. Looked up from germline, CDR1 is SGHVS and CDR2 is FNYEAQ. V was clipped by 5 bases and J by 5 bases; unmatched bases: 14. The CDR3 is 16 amino acids. The CDR3: CASSPRGSRGSTEAFF. The CDR3 coding sequence is TGTGCCAGCAGCCCCCGTGGTTCCAGGGGGTCTACTGAAGCTTTCTTT.